This T cell receptor beta chain emerged from a study of T cell responses to AZD1222 COVID-19 vaccine. Broader study findings: Donors were largely white British and mainly female; clonal diversity was possibly underestimated. Increases in Spike-specific TCR breadth and depth were seen after two AZD1222 doses. Variant regions that are unmutated are reportedly the target of nearly half of spike-specific TCRs.

Assay used: immunoSEQ multiplex PCR; TCRdb lists only in-frame clones, some missing. This table holds fewer than 110,000 clones, nearly 90% found once. For this clone: Its antigen is unknown.

Germline lookup yields CDR1 MDHEN and CDR2 SYDVKM. Trimming left V 5 bases short and J 4 bases short, with 20 bases between. This CDR3 has 16 amino acids. This receptor was obtained from an adult who received the AZD1222 COVID-19 vaccine. Sequencing was performed on peripheral blood, taken 28 days after the second AZD1222 dose. The chain joins TRBV28 to TRBJ2-5; D possibly corresponds to TRBD1 (6 bases). The CDR3 spells CASSAASGHRGETQYF. CDR3 DNA: TGTGCCAGCAGTGCCGCGTCGGGACATAGGGGAGAGACCCAGTACTTC. Variable domain in full (rest from reference TRBV28 and TRBJ2-5): DVKVTQSSRYLVKRTGEKVFLECVQDMDHENMFWYRQDPGLGLRLIYFSYDVKMKEKGDIPEGYSVSREKKERFSLILESASTNQTSMYLCASSAASGHRGETQYFGPGTRLLVL.